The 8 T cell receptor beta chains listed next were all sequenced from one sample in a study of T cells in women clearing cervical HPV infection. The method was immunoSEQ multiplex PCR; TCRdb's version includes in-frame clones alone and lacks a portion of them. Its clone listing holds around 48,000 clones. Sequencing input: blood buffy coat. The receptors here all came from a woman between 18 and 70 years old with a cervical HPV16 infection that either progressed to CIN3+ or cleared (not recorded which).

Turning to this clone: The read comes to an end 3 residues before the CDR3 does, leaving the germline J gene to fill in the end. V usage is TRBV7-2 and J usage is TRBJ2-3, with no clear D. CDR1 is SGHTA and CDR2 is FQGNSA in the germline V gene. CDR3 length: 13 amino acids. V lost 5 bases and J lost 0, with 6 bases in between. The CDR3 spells CASSPLSTDTQYF. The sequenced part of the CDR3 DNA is TGTGCCAGCAGCCCTTTGAGCACAGATACG.

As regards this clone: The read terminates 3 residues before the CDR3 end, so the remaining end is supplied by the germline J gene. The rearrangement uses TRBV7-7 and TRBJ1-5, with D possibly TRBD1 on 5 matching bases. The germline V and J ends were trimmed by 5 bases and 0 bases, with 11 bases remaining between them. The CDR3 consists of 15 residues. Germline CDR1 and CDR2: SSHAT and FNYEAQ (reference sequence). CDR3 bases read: TGTGCCAGCAGCGTGACAGTTAATAGCAATCAGCCC. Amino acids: CASSVTVNSNQP. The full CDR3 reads CASSVTVNSNQPQHF.

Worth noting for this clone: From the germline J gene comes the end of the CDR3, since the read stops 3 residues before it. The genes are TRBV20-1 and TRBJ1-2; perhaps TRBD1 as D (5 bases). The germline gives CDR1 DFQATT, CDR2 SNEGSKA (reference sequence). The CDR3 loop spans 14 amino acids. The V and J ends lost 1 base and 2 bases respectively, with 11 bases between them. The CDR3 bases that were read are TGCAGTGCTAGAGCAGGGCGGGGAAACTATGGC. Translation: CSARAGRGNYG. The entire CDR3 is CSARAGRGNYGYTF.

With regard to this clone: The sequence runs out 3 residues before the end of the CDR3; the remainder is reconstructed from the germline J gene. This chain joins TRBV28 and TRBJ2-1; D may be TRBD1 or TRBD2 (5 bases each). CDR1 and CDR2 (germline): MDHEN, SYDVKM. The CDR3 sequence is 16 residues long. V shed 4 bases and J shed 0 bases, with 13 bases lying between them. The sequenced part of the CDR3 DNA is TGTGCCAGCAGTTCCATTCCAGGGAGCTCCTACAATGAG. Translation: CASSSIPGSSYNE. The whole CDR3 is CASSSIPGSSYNEQFF.

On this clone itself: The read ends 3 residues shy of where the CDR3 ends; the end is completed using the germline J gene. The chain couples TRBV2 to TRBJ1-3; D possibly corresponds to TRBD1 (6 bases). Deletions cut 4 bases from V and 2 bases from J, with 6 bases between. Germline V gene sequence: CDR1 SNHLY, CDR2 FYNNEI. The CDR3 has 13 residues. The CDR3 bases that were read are TGTGCCAGCAGTGGGACAGCTGGAAACACC. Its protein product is CASSGTAGNT. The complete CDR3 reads CASSGTAGNTIYF.

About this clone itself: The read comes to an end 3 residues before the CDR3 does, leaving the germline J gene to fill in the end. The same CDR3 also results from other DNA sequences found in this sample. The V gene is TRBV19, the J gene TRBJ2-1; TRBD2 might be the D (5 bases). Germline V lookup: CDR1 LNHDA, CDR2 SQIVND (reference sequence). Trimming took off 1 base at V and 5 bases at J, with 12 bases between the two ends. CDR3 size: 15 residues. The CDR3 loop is CASSIVGLADNEQFF. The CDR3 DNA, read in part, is TGTGCCAGTAGTATAGTTGGGCTAGCCGACAATGAG.

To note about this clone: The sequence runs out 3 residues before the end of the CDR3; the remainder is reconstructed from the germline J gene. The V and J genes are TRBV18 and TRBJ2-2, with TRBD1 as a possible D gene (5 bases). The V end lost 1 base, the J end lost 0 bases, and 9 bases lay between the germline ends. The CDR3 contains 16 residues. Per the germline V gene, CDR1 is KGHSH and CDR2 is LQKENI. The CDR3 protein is CASSPRRVTNTGELFF. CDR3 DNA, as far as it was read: TGTGCCAGCTCACCACGCAGGGTCACGAACACCGGGGAG.

The CDR3 bases that were read are TGTGCCAGCAGCTTAACGCTAGCGGGAGACCCTGAG. This encodes CASSLTLAGDPE. The full CDR3 reads CASSLTLAGDPEQFF. The chain is built from TRBV7-9 and TRBJ2-1, with 10 bases identical to TRBD2. The read ends 3 residues before the CDR3 terminus; that terminus is restored from the germline J gene. The V gene end was trimmed by 2 bases and the J gene end by 9 bases; junction bases not matched to a gene: 7. The length of the CDR3 is 15 residues. CDR1 SEHNR and CDR2 FQNEAQ come from the germline V gene (reference sequence).